These 2 T cell receptor beta chains were sequenced from one sample in a study of regulatory T cells in long-lasting Graves disease. Time point indicated: newly diagnosed GD, antithyroid drugs for less than 3 months. PBMC RNA was the source of the TCR library. The authors built TCR beta libraries using iRepertoire HTBI primers and Arm-PCR of CDR3 regions. TCRdb itself ran the multiplex PCR reads through MiXCR, one entry per CDR3 protein. The sample yields about 430,000 distinct CDR3 sequences, about 15% seen once. The same specimen was also included in a second study, on T cells in Graves' hyperthyroidism and ophthalmopathy.

The sequencing used peripheral blood mononuclear cells (PBMCs), collected at new diagnosis, from a patient treated with antithyroid drugs. These receptors were taken from a woman aged 40 to 55 with Graves disease.

This clonotype was detected ten times or more. Here the CDR3 reads CASSIAGNTGELFF. The CDR3 region has the DNA TGTGCCAGTAGTATAGCGGGGAACACCGGGGAGCTGTTTTTT. The rearrangement uses TRBV19 and TRBJ2-2; D not resolved. Trimming shortened V by 1 base and J by 1 base, and 4 bases separated the two germline ends. The CDR3 runs to 14 residues. The germline gives CDR1 LNHDA, CDR2 SQIVND (reference sequence).

In DNA form, the CDR3 reads TGCAGTGCTAGAGATTTTAGTCGATCCTACAATGAGCAGTTCTTC. Translation gives CSARDFSRSYNEQFF. The genes are TRBV20-1 and TRBJ2-1; D not resolved. Germline V gives CDR1 DFQATT, CDR2 SNEGSKA (reference sequence). The V gene lost 0 bases and the J gene lost 1 base, with 10 bases spanning the gap. CDR3 length equals 15 residues.